The 17 T cell receptor beta chains listed next were all sequenced from one sample in a study of shared clonotypes between healthy human individuals. Generated by immunoSEQ multiplex PCR, the TCRdb table keeps only in-frame clones and is missing some. The sample contains about 1 million clones, around 76% of which appear only once. The sequencing sample was made of memory CD4+ T cells sorted from blood. Described subset: CD45RA-negative fraction. Receptors originate from a man between 18 and 29 years old in good health.

The chain has TRBV7-2 and TRBJ2-1; TRBD2 aligns across 9 bases. This CDR3 spans 16 amino acids. V shed 2 bases and J 8 bases; nucleotides not matched to a gene: 10. From germline, CDR1 is SGHTA and CDR2 FQGNSA. The DNA for the CDR3 is TGTGCCAGCAGCTTAACCGTGCCTAGCGGGAATCATGAGCAGTTCTTC. Protein: CASSLTVPSGNHEQFF.

Of note for this clone: At one end the junction does not follow the germline gene, possibly because of a read error. The rearrangement joins TRBV7-7 to TRBJ2-5; the match to TRBD2 covers 16 bases. The germline V gene encodes CDR1 SSHAT and CDR2 FNYEAQ (reference sequence). This CDR3 region has 16 residues. This chain's CDR3 is CASSPGLAGGPKTQYF. The CDR3 coding sequence is TGTGCTAGCAGCCCGGGACTAGCGGGGGGGCCTAAGACCCAGTACTTC. The full variable domain, rest sourced from reference TRBV7-7 and TRBJ2-5, is GAGVSQSPRYKVTKRGQDVTLRCDPISSHATLYWYQQALGQGPEFLTYFNYEAQPDKSGLPSDRFSAERPEGSISTLTIQRTEQRDSAMYRCASSPGLAGGPKTQYFGPGTRLLVL.

V usage is TRBV5-4 and J usage is TRBJ1-2, with 10 positions matching TRBD1. J lost 4 bases, V lost 5 bases, and 5 bases had no gene match. The CDR3 contains 14 residues. Germline lookup yields CDR1 SGHNT and CDR2 YYREEE (reference sequence). CDR3 sequence reads: CASRRDRGSYGYTF. The CDR3 DNA reads as TGTGCCAGCAGGAGGGACAGGGGTTCCTATGGCTACACCTTC.

This chain joins TRBV6-5 and TRBJ1-4, with D possibly TRBD1 on 5 matching bases. The CDR3 loop spans 14 amino acids. V lost 4 bases and J 7 bases, leaving 13 bases between the germline ends. CDR1 is MNHEY and CDR2 is SVGAGI in the germline V gene. CDR3 residues: CASSSNRDGEKLFF. In DNA form, the CDR3 reads TGTGCCAGCAGTTCCAACCGGGACGGTGAAAAACTGTTTTTT.

The chain is built from TRBV18 and TRBJ2-6; D remains ambiguous. Germline CDR1 reads KGHSH; CDR2 reads LQKENI. Trimming cost V 1 base and J 2 bases, with 12 bases left between them. The CDR3 totals 17 residues. The CDR3 loop reads CASSPQASFAGANVLTF. The CDR3 nucleotides read TGTGCCAGCTCACCACAGGCCTCGTTCGCTGGGGCCAACGTCCTGACTTTC.

The chain uses TRBV10-3 and TRBJ2-3; D remains ambiguous. The CDR3 extends over 17 amino acids. The germline CDR1 and CDR2 sequences are ENHRY and SYGVKD. Trimming pared 0 bases from V and 0 bases from J, leaving 13 bases between. Here the CDR3 reads CAISESSVTKSTDTQYF. In nucleotides, the CDR3 is TGTGCCATCAGTGAGTCATCGGTGACAAAGAGCACAGATACGCAGTATTTT.

The rearrangement links TRBV18 to TRBJ2-7, with D maybe TRBD1 (5 bases). V lost 0 bases and J lost 1, with 10 bases in between. Germline V CDR1 and CDR2: KGHSH, LQKENI. This CDR3 contains 15 residues. In DNA, the CDR3 is TGTGCCAGCTCACCACCGGGGCAGTCGTCCTACGAGCAGTACTTC. It yields the protein CASSPPGQSSYEQYF.

CDR3 residues: CASNSDRNQETQYF. CDR3 in DNA: TGTGCCAGCAACTCGGACAGAAACCAAGAGACCCAGTACTTC. V is TRBV2 and J is TRBJ2-5; the D gene is possibly TRBD1 (6 bases). The germline gives CDR1 SNHLY, CDR2 FYNNEI. Trimming took off 7 bases at V and 0 bases at J, with 12 bases between the two ends. The CDR3 length is 14 residues. Based on the CDR3 plus reference TRBV2 and TRBJ2-5, the full variable domain is EPEVTQTPSHQVTQMGQEVILRCVPISNHLYFYWYRQILGQKVEFLVSFYNNEISEKSEIFDDQFSVERPDGSNFTLKIRSTKLEDSAMYFCASNSDRNQETQYFGPGTRLLVL.

The chain couples TRBV7-2 to TRBJ2-1, with TRBD2 matching over 10 bases. Looked up from germline, CDR1 is SGHTA and CDR2 is FQGNSA. The CDR3 extends over 18 amino acids. V was clipped by 1 base and J by 1 base; unmatched bases: 7. The CDR3 DNA is TGTGCCAGCAGCTTAGATGGACTAGCGGCCCTATCCTACAATGAGCAGTTCTTC. Translated, it gives CASSLDGLAALSYNEQFF.

The V gene is TRBV13, the J gene TRBJ2-3; the D is unclear. Germline assignment: CDR1 PRHDT and CDR2 FYEKMQ (reference sequence). V lost 1 base and J lost 4, with 12 bases in between. This CDR3 region has 15 residues. CDR3 DNA: TGTGCCAGCAGCTTAGAGGGCTTGTCACCAGATACGCAGTATTTT. Its translation is CASSLEGLSPDTQYF.

V gene TRBV29-1 combines with J gene TRBJ2-5; D perhaps matches TRBD1 (6 bases). Germline V lookup: CDR1 SQVTM, CDR2 ANQGSEA. The CDR3 is 14 residues long. The V end lost 3 bases, the J end lost 5 bases, and 16 bases lay between the germline ends. The CDR3 loop reads CSVEGAPSQETQYF. The CDR3 DNA is TGCAGCGTTGAGGGGGCCCCATCTCAGGAGACCCAGTACTTC.

A remark on this clone: This clone may be a read error of a much larger clone one base away. The V and J genes are TRBV10-1 and TRBJ2-5; possibly TRBD1 for D (5 bases). The J call is doubtful: the DNA matches TRBJ2-7 better. Germline V gives CDR1 WNHNN, CDR2 SYGVQD (reference sequence). The CDR3 is made up of 11 amino acids. CDR3 bases: TGCGCCAGCAGTGAAGGGGACGAGCAGTACTTC. Translation: CASSEGDEQYF.

The rearrangement links TRBV7-2 to TRBJ2-7; 15 positions agree with TRBD2. This CDR3 is 17 amino acids long. In germline, CDR1 is SGHTA, CDR2 FQGNSA. The V gene end was trimmed by 5 bases and the J gene end by 6 bases; junction bases not matched to a gene: 11. This CDR3 reads CASSQKRGGLAGGEQYF. The CDR3 DNA reads TGTGCCAGCAGCCAAAAGAGAGGGGGACTAGCGGGAGGCGAGCAGTACTTC. Full variable domain (missing parts from reference TRBV7-2 and TRBJ2-7): GAGVSQSPSNKVTEKGKDVELRCDPISGHTALYWYRQSLGQGLEFLIYFQGNSAPDKSGLPSDRFSAERTGGSVSTLTIQRTQQEDSAVYLCASSQKRGGLAGGEQYFGPGTRLTVT.

This chain links TRBV5-1 with TRBJ2-3; D not resolved. This CDR3 region has 13 residues. V was clipped by 0 bases and J by 2 bases, with 4 bases between them. CDR1 is SGHRS, CDR2 YFSETQ, per germline. CDR3 in DNA: TGCGCCAGCAGCTTGGTCCTCACAGATACGCAGTATTTT. This sequence encodes CASSLVLTDTQYF.

The rearrangement uses TRBV9 and TRBJ2-3, with D perhaps TRBD2 (6 bases). The V end lost 7 bases, the J end lost 2 bases, and 17 bases lay between the germline ends. There are 15 residues in the CDR3. The germline gives CDR1 SGDLS, CDR2 YYNGEE. The CDR3 reads CASADSGTITDTQYF. In DNA form, the CDR3 reads TGTGCCAGCGCCGATAGCGGTACAATCACAGATACGCAGTATTTT.

Concerning this clone: Other DNA sequences in the sample encode the same CDR3. This chain uses TRBV5-6 with TRBJ1-2; D ambiguous. CDR3 length equals 14 residues. The V gene lost 0 bases and the J gene lost 2 bases, with 8 bases spanning the gap. Germline V gives CDR1 SGHDT, CDR2 YYEEEE. As DNA, the CDR3 is TGTGCCAGCAGCTTGGGACGATTAAACTATGGCTACACCTTC. Amino acid sequence: CASSLGRLNYGYTF.

This chain joins TRBV6-1 and TRBJ1-1; D is possibly TRBD1 (5 bases). V lost 0 bases and J 4 bases, leaving 9 bases between the germline ends. The CDR3 contains 14 residues. The germline gives CDR1 MNHNS, CDR2 SASEGT. CDR3 nucleotides: TGTGCCAGCAGTGAAGCGTCAGGGTCCACTGAAGCTTTCTTT. It translates to CASSEASGSTEAFF.